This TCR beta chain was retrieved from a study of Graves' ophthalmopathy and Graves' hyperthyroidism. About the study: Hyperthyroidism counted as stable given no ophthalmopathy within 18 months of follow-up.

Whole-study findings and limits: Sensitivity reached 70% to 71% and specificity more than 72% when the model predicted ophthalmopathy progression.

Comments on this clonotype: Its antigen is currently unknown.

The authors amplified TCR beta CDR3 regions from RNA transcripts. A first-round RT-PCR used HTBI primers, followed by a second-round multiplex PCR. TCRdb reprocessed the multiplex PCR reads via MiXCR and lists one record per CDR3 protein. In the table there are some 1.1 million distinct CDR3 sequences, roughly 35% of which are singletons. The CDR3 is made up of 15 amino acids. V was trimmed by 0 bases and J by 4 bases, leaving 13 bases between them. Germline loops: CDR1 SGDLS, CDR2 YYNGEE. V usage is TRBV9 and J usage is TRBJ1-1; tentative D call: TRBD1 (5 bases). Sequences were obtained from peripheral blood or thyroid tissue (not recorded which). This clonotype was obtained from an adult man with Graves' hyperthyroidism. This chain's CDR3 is CASSVGSEGSTEAFF. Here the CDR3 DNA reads TGTGCCAGCAGCGTAGGAAGTGAGGGGAGCACTGAAGCTTTCTTT.